These 2 T cell receptor beta chains share one sample of origin, sequenced in a study of blood T cell repertoires in COVID-19. This table comes from immunoSEQ multiplex PCR, and its TCRdb copy is limited to in-frame clones, with some not included. The profile covers under 200,000 clones, with 87% appearing a single time and 3.9% taken by the ten largest. The specimen sequenced was peripheral blood. These receptor sequences come from a woman in her fifties or sixties who had recovered from COVID-19.

The chain couples TRBV3-1 (or the pseudogene TRBV3-2) to TRBJ2-3, with 8 bases matching TRBD1. Trimming took 5 bases from V and 0 from J; bases not matched to a gene: 4. Germline V gene sequence: CDR1 LGHDT, CDR2 YNNKEL (reference sequence). This CDR3 contains 15 residues. The CDR3 nucleotides read TGTGCCAGCAGCAGGGGACAGGACAGCACAGATACGCAGTATTTT. This encodes CASSRGQDSTDTQYF.

The CDR3: CASSRITSGQPNSPLHF. CDR3 DNA sequence: TGTGCCAGCAGCCGTATTACCTCCGGACAGCCTAATTCACCCCTCCACTTT. The chain couples TRBV11-2 to TRBJ1-6; a weak D match, TRBD1 (6 bases). V was shortened by 5 bases and J by 6 bases, with 20 bases between the two germline ends. Germline lookup yields CDR1 SGHAT and CDR2 FQNNGV. This CDR3 region has 17 residues. Based on the CDR3 plus reference TRBV11-2 and TRBJ1-6, the full variable domain is EAGVAQSPRYKIIEKRQSVAFWCNPISGHATLYWYQQILGQGPKLLIQFQNNGVVDDSQLPKDRFSAERLKGVDSTLKIQPAKLEDSAVYLCASSRITSGQPNSPLHFGNGTRLTVT.